This entry is about one T cell receptor (beta chain). Its antigen remains unidentified. Germline V gene sequence: CDR1 DFQATT, CDR2 SNEGSKA (reference sequence). CDR3 size: 14 residues. TCRdb reprocessed the 5' RACE reads, with one entry per CDR3 protein and no DNA. The sample holds a few hundred thousand distinct CDR3 sequences. These data come from a study of T cells expressing NK-cell markers. Points from the study as a whole: Whether expanded NKG2C-expressing T cell clones recognize HCMV is unknown. CD8+ T cells in six or seven donors included dominant NKG2C+ clonotypes at roughly 1.0-8%. A handful of donors likewise had their CD3+CD56-NKG2C+ fraction led by these clonotypes.

Input material: blood T cells: a sorted CD56 or NKG2C T cell subset, CD4+ or CD8+ T cells, or bulk PBMC T cells (not recorded which). This receptor was taken from a man aged 18-75 years in good health. The V gene is TRBV20-1, the J gene TRBJ1-2; TCRdb outputs TRBD1, but without DNA this stays unchecked. The CDR3 loop is CSARDQQGYGGYTF.